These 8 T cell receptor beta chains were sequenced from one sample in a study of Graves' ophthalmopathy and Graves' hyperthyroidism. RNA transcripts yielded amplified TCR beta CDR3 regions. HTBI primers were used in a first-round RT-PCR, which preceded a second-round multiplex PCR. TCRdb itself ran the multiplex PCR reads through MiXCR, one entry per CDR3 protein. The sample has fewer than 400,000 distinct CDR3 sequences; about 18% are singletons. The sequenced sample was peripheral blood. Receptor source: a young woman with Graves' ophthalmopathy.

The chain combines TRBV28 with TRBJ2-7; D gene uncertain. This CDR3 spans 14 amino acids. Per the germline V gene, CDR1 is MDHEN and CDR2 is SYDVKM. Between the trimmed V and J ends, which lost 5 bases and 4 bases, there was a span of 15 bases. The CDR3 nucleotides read TGTGCCAGCAGTCTCAACGGAGTCGAATACGAGCAGTACTTC. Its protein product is CASSLNGVEYEQYF.

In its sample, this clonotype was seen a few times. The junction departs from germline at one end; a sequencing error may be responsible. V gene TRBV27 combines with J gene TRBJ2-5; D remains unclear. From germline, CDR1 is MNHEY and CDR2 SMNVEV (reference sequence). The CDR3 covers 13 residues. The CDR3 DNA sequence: TGTGCCAGCAGTTTAACAGATCAAGAGGCCCAGTACTTC. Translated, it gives CASSLTDQEAQYF.

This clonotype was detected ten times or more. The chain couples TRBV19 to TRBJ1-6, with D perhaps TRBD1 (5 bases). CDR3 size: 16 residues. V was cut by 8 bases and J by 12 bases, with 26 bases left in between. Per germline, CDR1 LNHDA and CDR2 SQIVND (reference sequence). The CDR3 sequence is CASGEEGPMGLGPLHF. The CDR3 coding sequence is TGTGCCAGTGGAGAAGAGGGGCCCATGGGGTTGGGACCCCTCCACTTT.

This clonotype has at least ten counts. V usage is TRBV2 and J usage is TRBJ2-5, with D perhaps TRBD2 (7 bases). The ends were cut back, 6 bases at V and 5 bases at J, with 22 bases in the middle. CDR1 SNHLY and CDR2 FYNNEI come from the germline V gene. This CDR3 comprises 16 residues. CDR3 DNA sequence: TGTGCCAGCAGCGCCTCGGGGGCGGGGGCCGGGGAGACCCAGTACTTC. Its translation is CASSASGAGAGETQYF.

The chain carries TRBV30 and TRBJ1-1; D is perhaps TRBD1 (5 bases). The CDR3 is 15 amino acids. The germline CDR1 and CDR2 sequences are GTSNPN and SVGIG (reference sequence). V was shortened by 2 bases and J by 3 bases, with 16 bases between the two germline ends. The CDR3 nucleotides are TGTGCCTGGAGTAAGGTTCGCAGGGCGGACACTGAAGCTTTCTTT. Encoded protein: CAWSKVRRADTEAFF.

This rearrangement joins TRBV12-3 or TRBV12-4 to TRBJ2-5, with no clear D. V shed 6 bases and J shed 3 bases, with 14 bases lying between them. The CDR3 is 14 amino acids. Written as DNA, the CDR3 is TGTGCCAGCAGGGCGGACGGTGGGGAAGAGACCCAGTACTTC. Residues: CASRADGGEETQYF.

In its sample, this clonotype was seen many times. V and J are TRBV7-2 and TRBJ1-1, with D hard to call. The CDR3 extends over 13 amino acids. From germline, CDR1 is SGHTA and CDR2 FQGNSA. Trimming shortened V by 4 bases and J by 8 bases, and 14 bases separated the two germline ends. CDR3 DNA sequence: TGTGCCAGCAGCTCCGTATCGGGCAGGGAAGCTTTCTTT. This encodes CASSSVSGREAFF. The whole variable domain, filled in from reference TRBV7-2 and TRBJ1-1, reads GAGVSQSPSNKVTEKGKDVELRCDPISGHTALYWYRQSLGQGLEFLIYFQGNSAPDKSGLPSDRFSAERTGGSVSTLTIQRTQQEDSAVYLCASSSVSGREAFFGQGTRLTVV.

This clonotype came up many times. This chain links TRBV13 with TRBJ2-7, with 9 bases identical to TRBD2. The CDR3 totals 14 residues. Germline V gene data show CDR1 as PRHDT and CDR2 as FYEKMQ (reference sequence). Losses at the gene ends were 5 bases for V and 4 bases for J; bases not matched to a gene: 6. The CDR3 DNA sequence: TGTGCCAGCAGCCCCTGGAGCGGGGGGTACGAGCAGTACTTC. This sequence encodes CASSPWSGGYEQYF.